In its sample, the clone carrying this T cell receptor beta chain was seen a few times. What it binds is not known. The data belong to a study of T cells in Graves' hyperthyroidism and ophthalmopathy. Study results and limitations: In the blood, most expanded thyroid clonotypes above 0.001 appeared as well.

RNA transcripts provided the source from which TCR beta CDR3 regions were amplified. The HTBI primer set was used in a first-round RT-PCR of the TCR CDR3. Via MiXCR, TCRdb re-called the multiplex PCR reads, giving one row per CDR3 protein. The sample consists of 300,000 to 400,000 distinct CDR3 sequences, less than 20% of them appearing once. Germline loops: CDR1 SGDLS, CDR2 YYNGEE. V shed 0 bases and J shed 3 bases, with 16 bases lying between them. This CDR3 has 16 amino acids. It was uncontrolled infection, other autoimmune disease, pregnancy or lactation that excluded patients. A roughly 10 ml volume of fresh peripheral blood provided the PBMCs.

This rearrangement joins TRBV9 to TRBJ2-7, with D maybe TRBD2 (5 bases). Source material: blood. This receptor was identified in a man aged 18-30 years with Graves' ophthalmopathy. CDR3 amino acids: CASSVAQGQEGYEQYF. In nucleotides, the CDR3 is TGTGCCAGCAGCGTAGCTCAAGGCCAAGAGGGCTACGAGCAGTACTTC.